The clone carrying this T cell receptor beta chain occurred a few times. This specimen comes from a study of T cell repertoires in cytomegalovirus infection. The CDR3 loop spans 20 amino acids. In germline, CDR1 is LNHDA, CDR2 SQIVND (reference sequence). With 1 base clipped from V and 3 bases from J, the junction kept 11 bases outside the gene matches. Each CDR3 protein gets one entry after TCRdb re-called the reads with MiXCR. The table has about 530,000 distinct CDR3 sequences, around 27% seen once. Sequencing input: PBMCs. This chain links TRBV19 with TRBJ2-1; 14 nucleotides match TRBD2. This receptor was obtained from a human donor in good health (CMV status not recorded). Some clones in this sample may be carry-over from other donors' samples. The CDR3 region is CASSIVGLAGEKAHYNEQFF. The DNA for the CDR3 is TGTGCCAGTAGTATAGTGGGACTAGCGGGAGAAAAGGCACACTACAATGAGCAGTTCTTC.